The subject of this entry is one TCR beta chain. This sample stems from a study of preoperative IRX-2 immunotherapy in early breast cancer. Treatment specified: preoperative locoregional IRX-2 cytokine immunotherapy. Germline V lookup: CDR1 MDHEN, CDR2 SYDVKM. CDR3 length equals 13 residues. The V and J ends lost 2 bases and 8 bases respectively, with 12 bases between them. TCRdb keeps only in-frame clones here, not all; method: immunoSEQ multiplex PCR. The sample has about 32,000 clones; roughly four fifths are singletons. This sequence was found in a human donor with breast cancer. The specimen was lymph node tissue, collected from a patient treated with IRX-2 immunotherapy. The chain is built from TRBV28 and TRBJ1-2; weak D call: TRBD1 (5 bases). CDR3 loop: CASSLRVGDGYTF. DNA for the CDR3: TGTGCCAGCAGTTTACGGGTGGGGGACGGCTACACCTTC.